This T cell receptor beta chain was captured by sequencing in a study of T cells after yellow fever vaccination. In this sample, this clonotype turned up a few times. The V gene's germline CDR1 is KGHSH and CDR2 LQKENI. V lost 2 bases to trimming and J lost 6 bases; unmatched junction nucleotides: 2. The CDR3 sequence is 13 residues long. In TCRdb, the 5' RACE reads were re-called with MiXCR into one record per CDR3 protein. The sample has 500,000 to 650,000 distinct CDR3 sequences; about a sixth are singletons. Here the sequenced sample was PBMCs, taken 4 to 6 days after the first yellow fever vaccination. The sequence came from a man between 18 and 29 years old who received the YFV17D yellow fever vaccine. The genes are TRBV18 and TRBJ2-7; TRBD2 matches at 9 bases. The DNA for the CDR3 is TGTGCCAGCTCACCATTGACTAGCGGCGAGCAGTACTTC. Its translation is CASSPLTSGEQYF.